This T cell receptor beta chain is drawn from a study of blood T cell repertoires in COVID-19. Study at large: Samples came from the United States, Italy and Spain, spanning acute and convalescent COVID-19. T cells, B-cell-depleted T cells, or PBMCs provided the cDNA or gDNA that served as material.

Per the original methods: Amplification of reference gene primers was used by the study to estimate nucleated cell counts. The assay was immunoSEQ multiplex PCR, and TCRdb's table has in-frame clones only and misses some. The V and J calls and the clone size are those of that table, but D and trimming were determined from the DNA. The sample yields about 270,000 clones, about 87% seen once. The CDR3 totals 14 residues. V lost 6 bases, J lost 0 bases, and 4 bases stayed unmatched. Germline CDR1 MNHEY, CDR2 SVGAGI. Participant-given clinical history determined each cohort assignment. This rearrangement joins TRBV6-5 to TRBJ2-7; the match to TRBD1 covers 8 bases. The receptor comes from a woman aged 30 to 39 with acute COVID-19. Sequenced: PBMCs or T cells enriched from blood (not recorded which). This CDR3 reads CASRSTGVSYEQYF. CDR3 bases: TGTGCCAGCAGGTCGACAGGGGTCTCCTACGAGCAGTACTTC.